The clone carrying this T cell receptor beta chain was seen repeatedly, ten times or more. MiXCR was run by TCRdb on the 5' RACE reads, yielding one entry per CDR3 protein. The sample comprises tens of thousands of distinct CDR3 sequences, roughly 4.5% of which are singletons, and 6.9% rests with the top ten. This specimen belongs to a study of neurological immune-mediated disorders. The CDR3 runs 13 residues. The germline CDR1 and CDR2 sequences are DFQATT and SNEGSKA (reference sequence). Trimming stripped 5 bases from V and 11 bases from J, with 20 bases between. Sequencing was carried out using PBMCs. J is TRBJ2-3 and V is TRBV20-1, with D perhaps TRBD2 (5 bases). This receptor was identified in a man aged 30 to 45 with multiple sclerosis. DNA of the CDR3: TGCAGTGCTTCGCCCCCCCCGGGGAATATGCAGTATTTT. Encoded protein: CSASPPPGNMQYF.